Shown below are 28 T cell receptor beta chains from a single sample sequenced in a study of cytomegalovirus exposure and HLA in healthy donors. Researchers ran the PCR with 60 Vbeta and 13 Jbeta primers. Generated by immunoSEQ multiplex PCR, the TCRdb table keeps only in-frame clones and is missing some. Of under 200,000 clones in the sample, over 70% were seen once. The sequenced sample consisted of PBMCs. These receptors came from a female donor in good health and CMV-seronegative.

The gene calls are TRBV18 and TRBJ2-5, with 7 bases that match TRBD2. The V and J ends lost 5 bases and 6 bases, in that order; junction bases with no gene match: 6. This CDR3 has 13 residues. Germline-derived CDR1 and CDR2 are KGHSH and LQKENI. CDR3 sequence: CASSTWEGKTQYF. CDR3 sequence (DNA): TGTGCCAGCTCAACATGGGAGGGAAAGACCCAGTACTTC.

This chain connects TRBV27 to TRBJ2-5; D possibly corresponds to TRBD2 (6 bases). The J call is in doubt because the DNA end fits TRBJ2-7 better. Germline V gives CDR1 MNHEY, CDR2 SMNVEV (reference sequence). CDR3 size: 14 residues. The CDR3: CASGDLAAPYEQYF. In DNA, the CDR3 is TGTGCCAGCGGCGACTTAGCGGCCCCCTACGAGCAGTACTTC.

This clone was seen only a few times. The chain couples TRBV4-1 to TRBJ2-7; D is perhaps TRBD1 (5 bases). Germline CDR1 is MGHRA and CDR2 is YSYEKL. The CDR3 has 13 residues. Here the CDR3 reads CASSPDSPYEQYF. In nucleotides, the CDR3 is TGCGCATCTTCCCCAGACAGTCCCTACGAGCAGTACTTC.

V usage is TRBV4-2 and J usage is TRBJ2-3, with 11 bases that match TRBD2. This CDR3 is built from 20 residues. The germline V gene encodes CDR1 LGHNA and CDR2 YNFKEQ. Trimming removed 0 bases from V and 2 bases from J; junction bases left unmatched: 13. The CDR3 DNA sequence: TGTGCCAGCAGCCAAGATCAGCTAGCGGGAGGTTTCGGTGCCACAGATACGCAGTATTTT. Translated: CASSQDQLAGGFGATDTQYF.

This clone turned up a few times. CDR3 nucleotide sequence: TGCGCCAGCAGCCAAGTGAACGGAGGAAACTATGGCTACACCTTC. Translation: CASSQVNGGNYGYTF. This chain links TRBV4-3 with TRBJ1-2; D not certain. The CDR3 runs 15 residues. Looked up from germline, CDR1 is LGHNA and CDR2 is YSLEER. Trimming shortened V by 1 base and J by 2 bases, and 11 bases separated the two germline ends.

The chain combines TRBV9 with TRBJ2-5; TRBD1 is a possible D gene (7 bases). The germline V gene has CDR1 SGDLS and CDR2 YYNGEE. The CDR3 contains 14 residues. Trimming removed 2 bases from V and 1 base from J, with 9 bases in between. CDR3 in amino acids: CASSVQGGQETQYF. In DNA, the CDR3 is TGTGCCAGCAGCGTCCAGGGGGGCCAAGAGACCCAGTACTTC.

V usage is TRBV7-3 and J usage is TRBJ1-1, with no clear D. The CDR3 loop spans 13 amino acids. Looked up from germline, CDR1 is SGHTA and CDR2 is FQGTGA. The ends were cut back, 3 bases at V and 6 bases at J, with 11 bases in the middle. CDR3 DNA: TGTGCCAGCAGCTTCTACCCCCCCCCTGAAGCTTTCTTT. Its protein is CASSFYPPPEAFF.

The rearrangement joins TRBV28 to TRBJ1-5; 8 positions agree with TRBD1. CDR3 length: 14 amino acids. Germline V gives CDR1 MDHEN, CDR2 SYDVKM. The V and J ends lost 6 bases and 3 bases, in that order; junction bases with no gene match: 4. The CDR3 bases are TGTGCCAGCAGCGAGGGACAGGTCAATCAGCCCCAGCATTTT. Encoded protein: CASSEGQVNQPQHF.

In regard to this clone: A junction boundary mismatches the germline segment, possibly from a read error. This chain links TRBV7-9 with TRBJ1-1; D gene ambiguous. Germline V gene sequence: CDR1 SEHNR, CDR2 FQNEAQ (reference sequence). CDR3 size: 11 residues. Here the CDR3 reads CSSSFTGGAFF. CDR3 sequence (DNA): TGTTCCAGCAGCTTCACGGGCGGGGCTTTCTTT. The full variable domain, its missing parts supplied by reference TRBV7-9 and TRBJ1-1, is DTGVSQNPRHKITKRGQNVTFRCDPISEHNRLYWYRQTLGQGPEFLTYFQNEAQLEKSRLLSDRFSAERPKGSFSTLEIQRTEQGDSAMYLCSSSFTGGAFFGQGTRLTVV.

In regard to this clone: Other DNA sequences in this sample translate to the same CDR3. This chain uses TRBV7-9 with TRBJ2-5; TRBD1 aligns across 7 bases. The length of the CDR3 is 13 residues. Germline CDR1 SEHNR, CDR2 FQNEAQ (reference sequence). Unmatched junction bases numbered 2, after V lost 2 bases and J lost 5 bases. The CDR3 spells CASSLTGVETQYF. DNA for the CDR3: TGTGCCAGCAGCTTAACAGGGGTCGAGACCCAGTACTTC.

The genes are TRBV5-1 and TRBJ2-7; the match to TRBD1 covers 7 bases. The CDR3 runs to 13 residues. V lost 3 bases to trimming and J lost 2 bases; unmatched junction nucleotides: 2. The germline V gene encodes CDR1 SGHRS and CDR2 YFSETQ. CDR3 nucleotides: TGCGCCAGCAGCTCCGGGACAGCCTACGAGCAGTACTTC. This translates into CASSSGTAYEQYF.

The CDR3 region is CASSPDYQPYNEQFF. The CDR3 region has the DNA TGTGCCAGTAGTCCTGACTACCAACCCTACAATGAGCAGTTCTTC. The chain links TRBV19 to TRBJ2-1; tentative D call: TRBD2 (5 bases). CDR1 LNHDA and CDR2 SQIVND come from the germline V gene (reference sequence). The V and J ends lost 5 bases and 2 bases respectively, with 13 bases between them. The CDR3 runs to 15 residues.

In its sample, this clone was seen a few times. The CDR3 DNA reads as TGTGCCAGTAGTATAGGCGGGGGGAACTACGAGCAGTACTTC. It yields the protein CASSIGGGNYEQYF. The chain employs TRBV19 and TRBJ2-7; TRBD2 matches 8 bases. J gave up 3 bases and V 1 base, and 2 bases lay outside the gene matches. Germline V lookup: CDR1 LNHDA, CDR2 SQIVND (reference sequence). The CDR3 covers 14 residues.

The chain recombines TRBV19 with TRBJ1-4; 8 bases are shared with TRBD1. The CDR3 spans 15 residues. Trimming at V came to 6 bases and at J to 4 bases, leaving 7 bases not matched to a gene. Germline V CDR1 and CDR2: LNHDA, SQIVND (reference sequence). Here the CDR3 DNA reads TGTGCCAGTAGCAAAACAGGGGGACTTAATGAAAAACTGTTTTTT. This sequence encodes CASSKTGGLNEKLFF.

The chain carries TRBV7-8 and TRBJ2-7, with 9 bases that match TRBD1. The CDR3 is made up of 16 amino acids. Germline CDR1 is SGHVS and CDR2 is FQNEAQ. Losses at the gene ends were 2 bases for V and 3 bases for J; bases not matched to a gene: 8. CDR3 nucleotides: TGTGCCAGCAGCTTAACCTCTGGACAGGGGTACTACGAGCAGTACTTC. It encodes CASSLTSGQGYYEQYF.

This clone was seen more than once but under ten times. V and J are TRBV19 and TRBJ1-5; perhaps TRBD1 as D (5 bases). From germline, CDR1 is LNHDA and CDR2 SQIVND (reference sequence). The CDR3 covers 14 residues. Deletions cut 2 bases from V and 6 bases from J, with 11 bases between. For the CDR3, the DNA is TGTGCCAGTAGTATATGGGGGGAGGGTCAGCCCCAGCATTTT. Its protein product is CASSIWGEGQPQHF.

V gene TRBV11-1 combines with J gene TRBJ2-1; TRBD1 matches 7 bases. The germline V gene has CDR1 SGHAT and CDR2 FQDESV (reference sequence). The CDR3 is 15 amino acids. Trimming cost V 1 base and J 4 bases; bases outside gene matches: 4. The CDR3 region is CASSLVGTVYNEQFF. The CDR3, as DNA: TGTGCCAGCAGCTTAGTCGGGACAGTTTACAATGAGCAGTTCTTC.

This clone was seen only a few times. This CDR3 reads CASSIGTDQETQYF. The CDR3 region has the DNA TGTGCCAGTAGTATCGGGACAGACCAAGAGACCCAGTACTTC. J is TRBJ2-5 and V is TRBV19; 7 positions agree with TRBD1. This CDR3 is 14 amino acids long. Per the germline V gene, CDR1 is LNHDA and CDR2 is SQIVND (reference sequence). V dropped 3 bases and J dropped 0; count of bases not matched to a gene: 1.

V gene TRBV5-1 combines with J gene TRBJ2-1, with TRBD1 as a possible D gene (5 bases). Germline-derived CDR1 and CDR2 are SGHRS and YFSETQ. The CDR3 loop spans 13 amino acids. The V and J ends lost 4 bases and 7 bases respectively, with 12 bases between them. CDR3 amino acids: CASSDDRINEQFF. The DNA of the CDR3 is TGCGCCAGCAGCGACGACAGAATTAATGAGCAGTTCTTC.

The chain recombines TRBV2 with TRBJ1-6; D may be TRBD1 (6 bases). Trimming pared 7 bases from V and 9 bases from J, leaving 13 bases between. The CDR3 covers 13 residues. Germline CDR1 reads SNHLY; CDR2 reads FYNNEI. The CDR3 bases are TGTGCCAGCACCCCCGGGGGGCTTTCACCCCTCCACTTT. Its translation: CASTPGGLSPLHF.

This chain uses TRBV28 with TRBJ1-6; D is uncertain. The V end was cut by 3 bases, the J end by 7 bases, with 10 bases between. Germline-derived CDR1 and CDR2 are MDHEN and SYDVKM. The CDR3 extends over 14 amino acids. CDR3 nucleotides: TGTGCCAGCAGTTTCAGGAGGGTCAATTCACCCCTCCACTTT. Its protein product is CASSFRRVNSPLHF. Drawing the rest from reference TRBV28 and TRBJ1-6, the complete variable domain is DVKVTQSSRYLVKRTGEKVFLECVQDMDHENMFWYRQDPGLGLRLIYFSYDVKMKEKGDIPEGYSVSREKKERFSLILESASTNQTSMYLCASSFRRVNSPLHFGNGTRLTVT.

The chain recombines TRBV7-2 with TRBJ2-5; 8 bases are shared with TRBD2. CDR1 SGHTA and CDR2 FQGNSA come from the germline V gene. V shed 5 bases and J 4 bases; nucleotides not matched to a gene: 9. This CDR3 contains 15 residues. This CDR3 reads CASSPRASGRETQYF. The DNA for the CDR3 is TGTGCCAGCAGCCCAAGGGCTAGCGGGCGAGAGACCCAGTACTTC. The variable domain in full, with the rest retrieved from reference TRBV7-2 and TRBJ2-5, is GAGVSQSPSNKVTEKGKDVELRCDPISGHTALYWYRQSLGQGLEFLIYFQGNSAPDKSGLPSDRFSAERTGGSVSTLTIQRTQQEDSAVYLCASSPRASGRETQYFGPGTRLLVL.

V gene TRBV19 combines with J gene TRBJ1-5; D possibly corresponds to TRBD1 (6 bases). Germline CDR1 and CDR2: LNHDA and SQIVND (reference sequence). V shed 7 bases and J shed 2 bases, with 15 bases lying between them. CDR3 size: 15 residues. This chain's CDR3 is CASNPLRTGNQPQHF. As DNA, the CDR3 is TGTGCCAGTAATCCCCTCCGGACAGGCAATCAGCCCCAGCATTTT.

The V and J genes are TRBV28 and TRBJ1-5, with TRBD1 matching over 7 bases. Germline assignment: CDR1 MDHEN and CDR2 SYDVKM. V lost 5 bases, J lost 1 base, and 8 bases stayed unmatched. The CDR3 has 16 amino acids. The CDR3 sequence: CASSRKTGMSNQPQHF. The CDR3 DNA reads as TGTGCCAGCAGTAGGAAGACAGGGATGAGCAATCAGCCCCAGCATTTT.

This clone turned up a few times. The chain uses TRBV28 and TRBJ1-2; 7 nucleotides match TRBD1. This CDR3 is built from 16 residues. Germline V CDR1 and CDR2: MDHEN, SYDVKM. V lost 8 bases and J lost 6; bases outside the gene matches: 18. CDR3 DNA: TGTGCCAGCCAAAGTTTGGAGACAGGGATTCCCGATGGCTACACCTTC. Protein sequence: CASQSLETGIPDGYTF.

This sequence joins TRBV6-4 and TRBJ2-2; tentatively, D is TRBD1 (6 bases). V shed 0 bases and J shed 4 bases, with 6 bases lying between them. The CDR3 has 14 amino acids. Per germline, CDR1 MRHNA and CDR2 SNTAGT. The CDR3 bases are TGTGCCAGCAGTGACTCAGGGGGCACCGGGGAGCTGTTTTTT. It specifies CASSDSGGTGELFF.

The rearrangement joins TRBV7-2 to TRBJ2-1; 9 nucleotides line up with TRBD2. Germline V lookup: CDR1 SGHTA, CDR2 FQGNSA. CDR3 size: 17 residues. The trim removed 4 bases at V and 7 bases at J, leaving 14 bases unmatched. CDR3 sequence reads: CASSYPRWSSGVNEQFF. The CDR3, as DNA: TGTGCCAGCAGCTATCCCCGCTGGTCTAGCGGGGTGAATGAGCAGTTCTTC.

V and J are TRBV6-1 and TRBJ1-1; D possibly corresponds to TRBD1 (5 bases). The CDR3 totals 14 residues. In germline, CDR1 is MNHNS, CDR2 SASEGT. Trimming cost V 6 bases and J 1 base, with 12 bases left between them. The CDR3 nucleotides are TGTGCCAGCAGCGAAATGACAGAGAACACTGAAGCTTTCTTT. Residues: CASSEMTENTEAFF.